The 10 T cell receptor beta chains in this list originate from one sample, sequenced in a study of T cell repertoires in cytomegalovirus infection. What these receptors recognize is not known. TCRdb used MiXCR to reprocess the reads, holding one entry per CDR3 protein. The sample lists hundreds of thousands of distinct CDR3 sequences; under 40% were seen once. The material was cultured CD8+ T cells from PBMCs, obtained from culture after CMV antigen stimulation. The receptors originated from a human donor in good health (CMV status not recorded). Some clones in this sample may be carry-over from other donors' samples.

This clonotype was observed a few times. This chain uses TRBV4-2 with TRBJ2-2; 9 nucleotides match TRBD2. The CDR3 loop spans 17 amino acids. Trimming took 1 base from V and 0 from J; bases not matched to a gene: 3. From germline, CDR1 is LGHNA and CDR2 YNFKEQ. The CDR3 loop is CASSQGLAGANTGELFF. The CDR3 DNA is TGTGCCAGCAGCCAAGGTTTAGCGGGGGCGAACACCGGGGAGCTGTTTTTT.

This clonotype was seen at least ten times. The V and J genes are TRBV6-2 or TRBV6-3 and TRBJ2-7; no clear D gene. The CDR3 spans 12 residues. CDR1 and CDR2 from the germline V gene are MNHEY and SVGEGT. Trimming left V 2 bases short and J 2 bases short, with 4 bases between. The CDR3 spells CASSYGPYEQYV. CDR3 bases: TGTGCCAGCAGTTACGGGCCCTACGAGCAGTACGTC.

This clonotype was seen only a few times. The rearrangement uses TRBV5-4 and TRBJ1-1, with D possibly TRBD1 on 5 matching bases. The CDR3 is made up of 13 amino acids. Looked up from germline, CDR1 is SGHNT and CDR2 is YYREEE (reference sequence). V shed 5 bases and J shed 6 bases, with 14 bases lying between them. The CDR3 protein is CASRFWGGAEAFF. The DNA for the CDR3 is TGTGCCAGCAGATTCTGGGGGGGAGCTGAAGCTTTCTTT.

The chain has TRBV6-5 and TRBJ2-1, with 8 bases identical to TRBD2. V trimming: 10 bases; J trimming: 3 bases; junction bases outside the gene matches: 8. This CDR3 has 14 amino acids. Germline V CDR1 and CDR2: MNHEY, SVGAGI. The DNA for the CDR3 is TGTGCCACAAACCCCGGGACTAGCTACAATGAGCAGTTCTTC. Translated: CATNPGTSYNEQFF.

Many counts were recorded for this clonotype. The genes are TRBV27 and TRBJ1-1; D is undetermined. This CDR3 is 15 amino acids long. Trimming shortened V by 4 bases and J by 4 bases, and 16 bases separated the two germline ends. Germline V gene data show CDR1 as MNHEY and CDR2 as SMNVEV (reference sequence). CDR3 nucleotides: TGTGCCAGCAGTTCCTCTCTTTTAGGACGCACTGAAGCTTTCTTT. Protein: CASSSSLLGRTEAFF.

This clonotype occurred a few times. The chain recombines TRBV6-6 with TRBJ2-7; perhaps TRBD1 as D (6 bases). V dropped 1 base and J dropped 5 bases, with 15 bases sitting between them. The CDR3 runs to 15 residues. Germline-derived CDR1 and CDR2 are MNHNY and SVGAGI (reference sequence). CDR3 residues: CASSYLGAKGDEQYF. The CDR3 region has the DNA TGTGCCAGCAGTTACTTGGGGGCTAAGGGCGACGAGCAGTACTTC.

The genes are TRBV27 and TRBJ1-2; unclear D gene. Trimming cost V 3 bases and J 5 bases, with 13 bases left between them. There are 14 residues in the CDR3. Germline CDR1 reads MNHEY; CDR2 reads SMNVEV (reference sequence). CDR3: CASSFGQSGYGYTF. CDR3 sequence (DNA): TGTGCCAGCAGTTTCGGTCAGTCGGGATATGGCTACACCTTC.

This clonotype was counted between two and nine times. The chain employs TRBV7-9 and TRBJ2-1; weak D call: TRBD1 (5 bases). Germline-derived CDR1 and CDR2 are SEHNR and FQNEAQ (reference sequence). Between the trimmed V and J ends, which lost 1 base and 5 bases, there was a span of 9 bases. This CDR3 is built from 14 residues. CDR3 amino acids: CASSLGWGNNEQFF. In nucleotides, the CDR3 is TGTGCCAGCAGCTTAGGGTGGGGCAACAATGAGCAGTTCTTC.

This clonotype has a count of ten or more. A much more abundant neighbour one base away suggests this may be a read error. This chain connects TRBV9 to TRBJ2-2; D is unclear. This CDR3 region has 11 residues. Germline values: CDR1 SGDLS, CDR2 YYNGEE. The V gene lost 0 bases and the J gene lost 6 bases, with 0 bases spanning the gap. The DNA for the CDR3 is TGTGCCAGCAGCGTAGCCGGGGAGCTGTTTTTT. It translates to CASSVAGELFF. The full variable domain, completed using reference TRBV9 and TRBJ2-2, is DSGVTQTPKHLITATGQRVTLRCSPRSGDLSVYWYQQSLDQGLQFLIQYYNGEERAKGNILERFSAQQFPDLHSELNLSSLELGDSALYFCASSVAGELFFGEGSRLTVL.

There are a few counts of this clonotype. This chain joins TRBV27 and TRBJ2-1; D might be TRBD2 (7 bases). The CDR3 is 13 amino acids. V was shortened by 11 bases and J by 2 bases, with 13 bases between the two germline ends. From germline, CDR1 is MNHEY and CDR2 SMNVEV (reference sequence). The CDR3 DNA reads as TGTGCCTCGAGGGGGGGCCCCTACAATGAGCAGTTCTTC. It encodes CASRGGPYNEQFF.